One and the same sample provided the 20 T cell receptor beta chains below, sequenced in a study of T cell responses to AZD1222 COVID-19 vaccine. Repertoires were generated with immunoSEQ multiplex PCR, while TCRdb's copy carries only in-frame clones and drops some. The table records around 170,000 clones, more than 75% of them present only once. Here the sequenced sample was peripheral blood, taken on day 0 of AZD1222 vaccination. The receptors here all came from an adult in good health.

This chain connects TRBV12-3 or TRBV12-4 to TRBJ1-5, with unresolved D. Trimming shortened V by 6 bases and J by 4 bases, and 10 bases separated the two germline ends. This CDR3 is 13 amino acids long. The CDR3 loop is CASRPTGNQPQHF. The CDR3 DNA reads TGTGCCAGCAGACCGACGGGGAATCAGCCCCAGCATTTT.

The rearrangement links TRBV19 to TRBJ2-3; D assignment may be TRBD1 or TRBD2 (5 bases each). This CDR3 spans 14 amino acids. Trimming took 6 bases from V and 1 from J, leaving 11 bases between them. The germline V gene has CDR1 LNHDA and CDR2 SQIVND (reference sequence). The CDR3 DNA sequence: TGTGCCAGTAGAAGGGGACGGGGCACAGATACGCAGTATTTT. Translation: CASRRGRGTDTQYF.

The table lists this clone with a count of one. The rearrangement links TRBV4-2 to TRBJ1-2, with D maybe TRBD1 (6 bases). This CDR3 contains 13 residues. Trimming cost V 6 bases and J 4 bases, with 12 bases left between them. The germline gives CDR1 LGHNA, CDR2 YNFKEQ. This chain's CDR3 is CASRQQGPYGYTF. CDR3 coding DNA: TGTGCCAGCAGACAACAGGGCCCCTATGGCTACACCTTC.

The chain joins TRBV12-3 or TRBV12-4 to TRBJ1-1; D is possibly TRBD1 (5 bases). This CDR3 region has 13 residues. Trimming took 6 bases from V and 6 from J, leaving 14 bases between them. CDR3 in DNA: TGTGCCAGCAGCTGGCAGGGCGACGCTGAAGCTTTCTTT. It encodes CASSWQGDAEAFF.

This chain joins TRBV7-9 and TRBJ2-2; D not certain. The germline gives CDR1 SEHNR, CDR2 FQNEAQ (reference sequence). V was cut by 1 base and J by 6 bases, with 6 bases left in between. CDR3 length: 13 amino acids. CDR3 amino acids: CASSLDAPGELFF. CDR3 bases: TGTGCCAGCAGCTTAGATGCCCCCGGGGAGCTGTTTTTT.

The chain carries TRBV5-4 and TRBJ2-2; tentatively, D is TRBD2 (6 bases). Trimming cost V 4 bases and J 7 bases, with 11 bases left between them. The CDR3 runs 13 residues. Germline CDR1 is SGHNT and CDR2 is YYREEE (reference sequence). The chain's CDR3 is CASSRGTDGELFF. CDR3 nucleotides: TGTGCCAGCAGCCGCGGGACTGACGGGGAGCTGTTTTTT. The full variable domain, in which reference TRBV5-4 and TRBJ2-2 provide the parts outside the CDR3, is ETGVTQSPTHLIKTRGQQVTLRCSSQSGHNTVSWYQQALGQGPQFIFQYYREEENGRGNFPPRFSGLQFPNYSSELNVNALELDDSALYLCASSRGTDGELFFGEGSRLTVL.

The rearrangement links TRBV7-9 to TRBJ2-3; 7 bases map to TRBD1. The CDR3 consists of 17 residues. The germline gives CDR1 SEHNR, CDR2 FQNEAQ (reference sequence). V lost 5 bases, J lost 4 bases, and 15 bases stayed unmatched. DNA of the CDR3: TGTGCCAGCAGCGCGTGGGAAGAGGGGGCAAGGTCAGATACGCAGTATTTT. The encoded protein is CASSAWEEGARSDTQYF.

In the case of this clone: Additional DNA sequences in this sample encode the identical CDR3. The gene calls are TRBV6-5 and TRBJ1-4; TRBD1 is a possible D gene (5 bases). The V gene lost 5 bases and the J gene lost 5 bases, with 9 bases spanning the gap. CDR1 is MNHEY, CDR2 SVGAGI, per germline. The CDR3 sequence is 13 residues long. CDR3 region: CASSRDRNEKLFF. CDR3 coding DNA: TGTGCCAGCAGTCGTGACAGAAATGAAAAACTGTTTTTT.

This clone turned up a few times. The chain joins TRBV5-4 to TRBJ2-3, with D perhaps TRBD1 or TRBD2 (5 bases each). Trimming stripped 1 base from V and 4 bases from J, with 13 bases between. Germline V gene data show CDR1 as SGHNT and CDR2 as YYREEE (reference sequence). CDR3 length: 15 residues. The DNA for the CDR3 is TGTGCCAGCAGCTTGCGGGTCGGGGCCGCAGATACGCAGTATTTT. The encoded protein is CASSLRVGAADTQYF.

A few counts support this clone. The CDR3, as DNA: TGTGCCAGCAGTGATGGCGCAGGGGGCCGGGGGACCCAGTACTTC. Protein product: CASSDGAGGRGTQYF. The chain is built from TRBV2 and TRBJ2-5; 8 bases align to TRBD1. Germline V gives CDR1 SNHLY, CDR2 FYNNEI. V lost 3 bases and J lost 7; bases outside the gene matches: 10. The CDR3 sequence is 15 residues long.

This rearrangement joins TRBV7-8 to TRBJ2-7; no clear D gene. The V end lost 5 bases, the J end lost 7 bases, and 15 bases lay between the germline ends. Per germline, CDR1 SGHVS and CDR2 FQNEAQ. This CDR3 contains 13 residues. CDR3 loop: CASSPGPGWEQYF. CDR3 DNA: TGTGCCAGCAGCCCCGGACCGGGTTGGGAGCAGTACTTC. Full variable domain (remainder filled in from reference TRBV7-8 and TRBJ2-7): GAGVSQSPRYKVAKRGQDVALRCDPISGHVSLFWYQQALGQGPEFLTYFQNEAQLDKSGLPSDRFFAERPEGSVSTLKIQRTQQEDSAVYLCASSPGPGWEQYFGPGTRLTVT.

The V gene is TRBV28, the J gene TRBJ1-2; maybe TRBD1 (6 bases). Germline CDR1 is MDHEN and CDR2 is SYDVKM. This CDR3 region has 13 residues. Between the trimmed V and J ends, which lost 5 bases and 8 bases, there was a span of 15 bases. The CDR3 DNA follows: TGTGCCAGCAGTCTCAGGACAGATTGGGGCTACACCTTC. This sequence encodes CASSLRTDWGYTF.

The CDR3 reads CATSRDRGRWYEQYF. The CDR3 DNA is TGTGCCACCAGCAGAGATCGGGGGAGGTGGTACGAGCAGTACTTC. The chain uses TRBV15 and TRBJ2-7; D perhaps matches TRBD2 (6 bases). V was pared by 0 bases and J by 4 bases, with 13 bases between. CDR1 is LNHNV and CDR2 is YYDKDF in the germline V gene (reference sequence). The CDR3 sequence is 15 residues long.

This clone was counted once. V usage is TRBV7-3 and J usage is TRBJ1-2; 10 bases line up with TRBD1. Germline CDR1 reads SGHTA; CDR2 reads FQGTGA. This CDR3 contains 14 residues. V gave up 4 bases and J gave up 8 bases; unmatched junction bases: 7. CDR3 coding DNA: TGTGCCAGCAGCTCCCCCCTGACAGGGGGCGGCTACACCTTC. Translated: CASSSPLTGGGYTF.

The V call is TRBV7-2, the J call TRBJ1-6; 8 positions match TRBD1. This CDR3 contains 15 residues. CDR1 is SGHTA, CDR2 FQGNSA, per germline. The ends lost 5 bases at V and 9 bases at J; junction bases unmatched: 9. The DNA of the CDR3 is TGTGCCAGCAGCCAACGACAGGGGATAGGTTCACCCCTCCACTTT. Amino acid sequence: CASSQRQGIGSPLHF.

The chain carries TRBV13 and TRBJ2-3; 10 bases are shared with TRBD2. V lost 0 bases to trimming and J lost 4 bases; unmatched junction nucleotides: 4. Germline V gives CDR1 PRHDT, CDR2 FYEKMQ (reference sequence). The CDR3 spans 16 residues. The CDR3 is CASSLGASGGSDTQYF. The DNA of the CDR3 is TGTGCCAGCAGCTTAGGTGCTAGCGGGGGCTCAGATACGCAGTATTTT.

The CDR3 DNA follows: TGTGCCAGCAGCTCGGGGGGTGGTCTCACAGATACGCAGTATTTT. The encoded protein is CASSSGGGLTDTQYF. This chain connects TRBV7-3 to TRBJ2-3; TRBD2 matches 7 bases. The CDR3 extends over 15 amino acids. The germline gives CDR1 SGHTA, CDR2 FQGTGA. V trimming: 4 bases; J trimming: 2 bases; junction bases outside the gene matches: 6.

The chain carries TRBV7-9 and TRBJ2-7, with 7 bases aligning to TRBD2. Trimming at V came to 6 bases and at J to 11 bases, leaving 10 bases not matched to a gene. The CDR3 loop spans 12 amino acids. Germline CDR1 SEHNR, CDR2 FQNEAQ (reference sequence). The CDR3 spells CASSLSEGREYF. CDR3 nucleotides: TGTGCCAGCAGTTTGTCGGAGGGGAGGGAGTACTTC.

This chain links TRBV5-1 with TRBJ2-3; 7 bases are shared with TRBD1. Looked up from germline, CDR1 is SGHRS and CDR2 is YFSETQ. The CDR3 consists of 14 residues. The V gene end was trimmed by 3 bases and the J gene end by 3 bases; junction bases not matched to a gene: 4. The CDR3 DNA follows: TGCGCCAGCAGCTCGGGACAGAGTACAGATACGCAGTATTTT. Amino acids: CASSSGQSTDTQYF.

The chain has TRBV7-9 and TRBJ2-5; weak D call: TRBD2 (6 bases). In germline, CDR1 is SEHNR, CDR2 FQNEAQ (reference sequence). V was trimmed by 5 bases and J by 3 bases, leaving 19 bases between them. The CDR3 is 16 residues long. Here the CDR3 DNA reads TGTGCCAGCAGCGATAACTCCGGGACTGAGGAAGAGACCCAGTACTTC. Amino acid sequence: CASSDNSGTEEETQYF.